This paragraph covers one T cell receptor (beta chain) sequence. The sample comes from a study of cytomegalovirus exposure and HLA in healthy donors. The CDR3 is 13 residues long. CDR1 and CDR2 (germline): LGHNA, YSLEER. Trimming removed 3 bases from V and 7 bases from J, with 12 bases in between. PCR employed 60 Vbeta and 13 Jbeta primers. Clones were sequenced by immunoSEQ multiplex PCR, and TCRdb holds only the in-frame ones, with some missing. Found here are 150,000 to 200,000 clones, 75% to 90% of them singletons; the top ten hold about 1.9%. This sequence joins TRBV4-3 and TRBJ1-1; a weak D match, TRBD1 (5 bases). The clonotype originates from a human donor in good health. Sequencing was performed on PBMCs. Here the CDR3 DNA reads TGCGCCAGCAGCCAGCCAGGGCTGGGTGAAGCTTTCTTT. Protein: CASSQPGLGEAFF.